Below are 18 T cell receptor beta chains sequenced from a single sample in a study of blood T cells in healthy people across ages. A J-beta primer mix and a sample-barcoded 5' primer were used in a second PCR of roughly 7 to 12 cycles. In TCRdb, the 5' RACE reads were re-called with MiXCR into one record per CDR3 protein. The sample records some 780,000 distinct CDR3 sequences, more than 55% being singletons. Sequenced material: blood. These receptors originate from a man in his forties in good health.

V usage is TRBV9 and J usage is TRBJ2-3; tentative D call: TRBD2 (6 bases). The germline gives CDR1 SGDLS, CDR2 YYNGEE. Trimming shortened V by 4 bases and J by 0 bases, and 12 bases separated the two germline ends. The CDR3 is 15 residues long. CDR3 sequence reads: CASSPGTLSTDTQYF. CDR3 DNA: TGTGCCAGCAGCCCCGGGACTTTAAGCACAGATACGCAGTATTTT.

The chain is built from TRBV6-5 and TRBJ1-4; D is unclear. Germline values: CDR1 MNHEY, CDR2 SVGAGI. V gave up 0 bases and J gave up 8 bases, with 13 bases separating them. This CDR3 has 15 residues. DNA of the CDR3: TGTGCCAGCAGTTACTCTACGGGTCTTCGGGAAAAACTGTTTTTT. Translating gives CASSYSTGLREKLFF.

The chain links TRBV4-2 to TRBJ1-3, with D unresolved. Trimming shortened V by 0 bases and J by 1 base, and 13 bases separated the two germline ends. CDR1 is LGHNA, CDR2 YNFKEQ, per germline. This CDR3 is 17 amino acids long. The CDR3 protein is CASSQDEGRESGNTIYF. CDR3 coding DNA: TGTGCCAGCAGCCAAGATGAGGGTAGGGAATCTGGAAACACCATATATTTT.

As to this clonotype: A read error may produce the germline difference seen at one junction end. The chain links TRBV4-2 to TRBJ2-5; the match to TRBD2 covers 9 bases. The CDR3 contains 17 residues. CDR1 and CDR2 (germline): LGHNA, YNFKEQ. CDR3 sequence reads: CTSSQAIAGATQETQYF. The CDR3, as DNA: TGTACCAGCAGCCAAGCAATAGCGGGAGCTACCCAAGAGACCCAGTACTTC.

This chain joins TRBV27 and TRBJ2-6; possibly TRBD1 or TRBD2 for D (5 bases each). V lost 0 bases to trimming and J lost 2 bases, with 8 bases between them. This CDR3 is 16 amino acids long. Looked up from germline, CDR1 is MNHEY and CDR2 is SMNVEV (reference sequence). This CDR3 reads CASSLSRDAGANVLTF. For the CDR3, the DNA is TGTGCCAGCAGTTTATCGAGGGACGCTGGGGCCAACGTCCTGACTTTC.

The count of this clonotype is one. The chain links TRBV7-2 to TRBJ2-1; D ambiguous. V lost 5 bases, J lost 10 bases, and 9 bases lay in between. CDR1 is SGHTA, CDR2 FQGNSA, per germline. The CDR3 contains 11 residues. CDR3 nucleotide sequence: TGTGCCAGCAGCCTCGCGGCGGAGCAGTTCTTC. The encoded protein is CASSLAAEQFF.

This clonotype was picked up one time. V is TRBV28 and J is TRBJ2-1, with 7 bases aligning to TRBD1. Germline CDR1 reads MDHEN; CDR2 reads SYDVKM. J was trimmed by 12 bases and V by 5 bases; bases with no gene match: 4. The CDR3 spans 11 residues. This CDR3 reads CASSTNRGQFF. The CDR3 DNA is TGTGCCAGCAGTACAAACAGGGGGCAGTTCTTC.

This clonotype has a handful of counts. This chain connects TRBV5-6 to TRBJ2-5; D perhaps matches TRBD1 (5 bases). Trimming took 5 bases from V and 1 from J, leaving 9 bases between them. Germline lookup yields CDR1 SGHDT and CDR2 YYEEEE. This CDR3 contains 13 residues. CDR3 coding DNA: TGTGCCAGCAGGCCCGACAGCCAAGAGACCCAGTACTTC. It encodes CASRPDSQETQYF.

The rearrangement joins TRBV12-3 or TRBV12-4 to TRBJ1-4; D gene uncertain. V lost 3 bases and J lost 10, with 6 bases in between. The CDR3 consists of 11 residues. CDR3: CASSLEGKLFF. Written as DNA, the CDR3 is TGTGCCAGCAGTTTGGAGGGAAAACTGTTTTTT.

This chain connects TRBV5-1 to TRBJ1-3; 12 bases agree with TRBD1. Germline V gene lookup returns CDR1 SGHRS and CDR2 YFSETQ. V was pared by 1 base and J by 4 bases, with 3 bases of the junction left unmatched. CDR3 length: 16 residues. The CDR3 sequence is CASSLSGQGAGNTIYF. CDR3 coding DNA: TGCGCCAGCAGCTTGTCGGGACAGGGGGCAGGAAACACCATATATTTT.

This clonotype came up many times. The V and J genes are TRBV5-4 and TRBJ2-7, with 9 bases matching TRBD1. In germline, CDR1 is SGHNT, CDR2 YYREEE (reference sequence). V was clipped by 4 bases and J by 5 bases; unmatched bases: 7. This CDR3 has 14 residues. CDR3 sequence: CASSIGQGMDEQYF. In nucleotides, the CDR3 is TGTGCCAGCAGCATCGGACAGGGGATGGACGAGCAGTACTTC.

In its sample, this clonotype was seen a few times. The chain recombines TRBV29-1 with TRBJ2-5; TRBD2 agrees at 11 bases. The germline gives CDR1 SQVTM, CDR2 ANQGSEA. The CDR3 has 17 amino acids. J gave up 2 bases and V 2 bases, and 10 bases lay outside the gene matches. This CDR3 is CSVEKFGTSGPQETQYF. The DNA of the CDR3 is TGCAGCGTTGAAAAATTCGGGACTAGCGGACCTCAAGAGACCCAGTACTTC.

The chain couples TRBV20-1 to TRBJ2-1, with 9 nucleotides matching TRBD2. Germline CDR1 and CDR2: DFQATT and SNEGSKA (reference sequence). This CDR3 is 15 amino acids long. V shed 6 bases, J shed 7 bases, and the junction held 13 bases outside the gene matches. CDR3 coding DNA: TGCAGTGCGCCGAGGTTAGCGGGAGTTCTAAATGAGCAGTTCTTC. This codes for CSAPRLAGVLNEQFF.

This chain uses TRBV7-2 with TRBJ2-1; 10 bases align to TRBD2. Germline-derived CDR1 and CDR2 are SGHTA and FQGNSA. Unmatched junction bases numbered 10, after V lost 5 bases and J lost 6 bases. This CDR3 contains 16 residues. For the CDR3, the DNA is TGTGCCAGCAGCGTTGCCGGGACTAGCGTCTCCAATGAGCAGTTCTTC. It translates to CASSVAGTSVSNEQFF.

CDR3 coding DNA: TGTGCCAGCAGTGAATGGCAGGGGAGCTCACCCCTCCACTTT. Its protein product is CASSEWQGSSPLHF. This chain joins TRBV6-4 and TRBJ1-6; tentatively, D is TRBD1 (6 bases). Between the trimmed V and J ends, which lost 3 bases and 10 bases, there was a span of 13 bases. Germline V CDR1 and CDR2: MRHNA, SNTAGT. There are 14 residues in the CDR3.

As to this clonotype: A read error may produce the germline difference seen at one junction end. V is TRBV6-5 and J is TRBJ1-2, with TRBD1 matching over 7 bases. Germline CDR1 is MNHEY and CDR2 is SVGAGI. The CDR3 runs 16 residues. The DNA for the CDR3 is TGCGCCAGCGTCCGGGACAGCTATGACGTGGTGGCCGGCTACACCTTC. This codes for CASVRDSYDVVAGYTF.

There are a few counts of this clonotype. This chain links TRBV27 with TRBJ2-5; D unclear. The germline V and J ends were trimmed by 2 bases and 5 bases, with 9 bases remaining between them. Germline V lookup: CDR1 MNHEY, CDR2 SMNVEV (reference sequence). The CDR3 loop spans 13 amino acids. The CDR3 region is CASSLSPEETQYF. As DNA, the CDR3 is TGTGCCAGCAGTTTAAGCCCGGAGGAGACCCAGTACTTC.

The DNA of the CDR3 is TGTGCCACCAAAAGAAGAATCGACTCTGGAAACACCATATATTTT. This translates into CATKRRIDSGNTIYF. The chain carries TRBV15 and TRBJ1-3; D ambiguous. Germline V gene sequence: CDR1 LNHNV, CDR2 YYDKDF (reference sequence). The CDR3 has 15 amino acids. Trimming took off 7 bases at V and 0 bases at J, with 13 bases between the two ends.